The 18 T cell receptor beta chains below were found in one sample sequenced in a study of T cells expressing NK-cell markers. TCRdb reprocessed the 5' RACE reads and keeps a single row for each CDR3 protein, giving no DNA. This sample's table has 150,000 to 180,000 distinct CDR3 sequences. Material: blood T cells: a sorted CD56 or NKG2C T cell subset, CD4+ or CD8+ T cells, or bulk PBMC T cells (not recorded which). The receptor source for this set is a woman aged 50 to 60 in good health.

This rearrangement joins TRBV10-1 to TRBJ2-1; the TCRdb call, TRBD1, lacks DNA for checking. CDR1 and CDR2 (germline): WNHNN, SYGVQD (reference sequence). CDR3 length: 17 residues. The CDR3 sequence: CASSPYVPGQGVDEQFF.

CDR3 sequence: CASCQPQETQYF. The V and J genes are TRBV12-3 or TRBV12-4 and TRBJ2-5. This CDR3 spans 12 amino acids.

The rearrangement joins TRBV7-9 to TRBJ2-2; TCRdb reports TRBD2, a call that lacks DNA to check it against. Germline lookup yields CDR1 SEHNR and CDR2 FQNEAQ (reference sequence). The CDR3 contains 13 residues. CDR3 loop: CARVAENTGELFF.

The chain combines TRBV10-1 with TRBJ2-1; TCRdb proposes TRBD2, but this gene call is untestable without DNA. CDR1 is WNHNN, CDR2 SYGVQD, per germline (reference sequence). This CDR3 has 13 residues. This CDR3 reads CASSSSGSPEQFF.

This chain links TRBV5-1 with TRBJ2-3; without DNA, the TCRdb call of TRBD2 cannot be checked. This CDR3 has 17 amino acids. CDR1 is SGHRS, CDR2 YFSETQ, per germline. The CDR3: CASSLDWDSHSTDTQYF.

This chain connects TRBV5-6 to TRBJ2-2. Germline V gene lookup returns CDR1 SGHDT and CDR2 YYEEEE. CDR3 size: 14 residues. The chain's CDR3 is CASSSDLNTGELFF.

The rearrangement joins TRBV27 to TRBJ2-3; TCRdb's D call of TRBD2 is untestable without DNA. The CDR3 runs 13 residues. CDR1 and CDR2 (germline): MNHEY, SMNVEV (reference sequence). This chain's CDR3 is CASTRGSTDTQYF.

This CDR3 is CASSSLESHEAFF. The chain is built from TRBV13 and TRBJ1-1. Germline V gives CDR1 PRHDT, CDR2 FYEKMQ (reference sequence). The CDR3 sequence is 13 residues long.

The chain joins TRBV6-5 to TRBJ1-5. CDR1 and CDR2 from the germline V gene are MNHEY and SVGAGI. There are 13 residues in the CDR3. CDR3 residues: CASSLGESQPQHF.

The chain joins TRBV15 to TRBJ2-1; with no DNA, the TCRdb D assignment of TRBD1 cannot be verified. The CDR3 spans 12 residues. Germline CDR1 is LNHNV and CDR2 is YYDKDF (reference sequence). CDR3 region: CATGQGWNEQFF.

The chain links TRBV30 to TRBJ2-1; TCRdb names TRBD2, which stays unverified in the absence of DNA. CDR1 is GTSNPN and CDR2 is SVGIG in the germline V gene (reference sequence). CDR3 length: 17 amino acids. CDR3 amino acids: CAWSMSGTSQFYNEQFF.

This chain uses TRBV20-1 with TRBJ2-1. CDR1 DFQATT and CDR2 SNEGSKA come from the germline V gene (reference sequence). The CDR3 is 15 amino acids. CDR3 amino acids: CSARDRASGKDEQFF.

The V gene is TRBV5-1, the J gene TRBJ2-3. This CDR3 region has 14 residues. In germline, CDR1 is SGHRS, CDR2 YFSETQ. Here the CDR3 reads CASSLQASTDTQYF.

The J gene is TRBJ2-5, the V gene TRBV6-6; TCRdb lists TRBD1, though no DNA is available to test this call. The germline gives CDR1 MNHNY, CDR2 SVGAGI (reference sequence). There are 14 residues in the CDR3. CDR3: CASSKTGLMETQYF.

The chain couples TRBV2 to TRBJ1-5; TCRdb picks TRBD1, but there is no DNA to check that call. In germline, CDR1 is SNHLY, CDR2 FYNNEI. This CDR3 contains 12 residues. CDR3 protein: CASKGTTQPQHF.

This rearrangement joins TRBV20-1 to TRBJ1-2. This CDR3 region has 12 residues. Germline V CDR1 and CDR2: DFQATT, SNEGSKA (reference sequence). CDR3 residues: CSALERVNGYTF.

This chain uses TRBV15 with TRBJ1-1. The length of the CDR3 is 15 residues. CDR1 and CDR2 from the germline V gene are LNHNV and YYDKDF (reference sequence). The CDR3 reads CATSNSGTAGTEAFF. Together with reference TRBV15 and TRBJ1-1, the CDR3 gives the full variable domain: DAMVIQNPRYQVTQFGKPVTLSCSQTLNHNVMYWYQQKSSQAPKLLFHYYDKDFNNEADTPDNFQSRRPNTSFCFLDIRSPGLGDTAMYLCATSNSGTAGTEAFFGQGTRLTVV.

V usage is TRBV7-9 and J usage is TRBJ1-1. The CDR3 totals 16 residues. Germline CDR1 is SEHNR and CDR2 is FQNEAQ (reference sequence). The CDR3: CASSLGRAVRGTEAFF. Variable domain in full (rest from reference TRBV7-9 and TRBJ1-1): DTGVSQNPRHKITKRGQNVTFRCDPISEHNRLYWYRQTLGQGPEFLTYFQNEAQLEKSRLLSDRFSAERPKGSFSTLEIQRTEQGDSAMYLCASSLGRAVRGTEAFFGQGTRLTVV.